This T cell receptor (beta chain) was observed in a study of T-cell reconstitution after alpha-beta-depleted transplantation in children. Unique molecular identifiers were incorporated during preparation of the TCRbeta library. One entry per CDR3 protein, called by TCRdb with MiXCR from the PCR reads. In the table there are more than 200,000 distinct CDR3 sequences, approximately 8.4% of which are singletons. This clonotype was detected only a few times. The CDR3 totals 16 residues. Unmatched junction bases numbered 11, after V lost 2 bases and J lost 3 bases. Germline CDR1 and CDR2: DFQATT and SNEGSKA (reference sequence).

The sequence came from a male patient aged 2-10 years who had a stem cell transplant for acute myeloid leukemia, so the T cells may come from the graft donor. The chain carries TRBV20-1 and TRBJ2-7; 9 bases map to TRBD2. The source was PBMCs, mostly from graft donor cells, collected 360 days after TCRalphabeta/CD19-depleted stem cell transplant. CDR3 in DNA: TGCAGTGCTAGATCACCTCCATTTAGCGGGGGCTACGAGCAGTACTTC. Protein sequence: CSARSPPFSGGYEQYF.